This T cell receptor beta chain is from a study of CD8+CD57+ T cells in acquired aplastic anemia. For the study at large: Quantities of DNA derived from sorted CD4+ and CD8+ cells averaged approximately 3 ug.

In regard to this clonotype: Its target is not known.

Profiling that covered TCR beta VDJ and CDR3 relied on genomic DNA as its template. TCRdb ran MiXCR on the reads and lists one entry per CDR3 protein. In the table there are approximately 160,000 distinct CDR3 sequences, about 45% of which are singletons. An expansion of CD8+CD57+ cells by flow cytometry had been shown in patients chosen for sequencing. A severe acquired aplastic anemia diagnosis applied to all patients. CDR3 length equals 15 residues. V trimming: 7 bases; J trimming: 7 bases; junction bases outside the gene matches: 8. Germline V gene sequence: CDR1 MGHDK, CDR2 SYGVNS. Overall study results and limits: The number of CD8+ CDR3 sequences shared by patients and controls was twenty-nine. For CD8+ Simpson's diversity, patients and controls showed no significant difference.

The chain is built from TRBV25-1 and TRBJ2-1; 12 bases are shared with TRBD2. The sequence was collected from a human donor with aplastic anemia. The specimen was sorted CD4+, CD8+, or CD8+CD57+ T cells (not recorded which) from PBMCs. CDR3 DNA: TGTGCCAGCACTAAGGGGCTAGCGGGGGGGAATGAGCAGTTCTTC. Translated: CASTKGLAGGNEQFF.